This T cell receptor beta chain was sequenced for a study of OX40 agonist ivuxolimab in advanced cancers. About the research overall: A partial response was reached by three patients: one with hepatocellular carcinoma and two with cutaneous melanoma.

Produced via immunoSEQ multiplex PCR; TCRdb's table is partial and in-frame only. The sample holds fewer than 90,000 clones, more than 75% seen once. Findings of the study overall: Antigen specificity of clonally expanded peripheral T cells was not established.

This CDR3 is 15 amino acids long. CDR1 and CDR2 (germline): SEHNR, FQNEAQ (reference sequence). J gave up 8 bases and V 2 bases, and 9 bases lay outside the gene matches. To note about this clone: Antigen unknown.

The chain employs TRBV7-9 and TRBJ2-4; 7 bases agree with TRBD1. The receptor's source is an adult with an advanced solid tumor such as melanoma, head and neck, liver or kidney cancer. The sample consisted of CD4+ or CD8+ T cells sorted from blood, taken in a trial of the OX40 agonist ivuxolimab. CDR3 region: CASSLLQGKGDIQYF. The CDR3 bases are TGTGCCAGCAGCTTATTACAGGGGAAAGGTGACATTCAGTACTTC.